The 2 T cell receptor beta chains given below trace back to one sample, sequenced in a study of blood T cell repertoires in COVID-19. The repertoire was sequenced with immunoSEQ multiplex PCR; TCRdb's copy has only in-frame clones and lacks some. This sample yields about 140,000 clones, of which 85% to 90% are seen a single time; roughly a tenth belongs to the top ten. Input material: peripheral blood. Receptors originate from a man aged 50-60 years with active or convalescent COVID-19.

This chain links TRBV11-2 with TRBJ2-7; maybe TRBD2 (7 bases). V was cut by 1 base and J by 0 bases, with 16 bases left in between. The CDR3 has 17 amino acids. Looked up from germline, CDR1 is SGHAT and CDR2 is FQNNGV. This chain's CDR3 is CASSLGGGRTSSYEQYF. The CDR3, as DNA: TGTGCCAGCAGCTTAGGGGGGGGCAGAACTTCCTCCTACGAGCAGTACTTC.

The rearrangement uses TRBV27 and TRBJ2-5; D may be TRBD2 (5 bases). Trimming shortened V by 3 bases and J by 1 base, and 12 bases separated the two germline ends. Germline V CDR1 and CDR2: MNHEY, SMNVEV (reference sequence). The CDR3 is 15 amino acids. The CDR3 nucleotides read TGTGCCAGCAGTTTCGGTGGAACTAGCCAAGAGACCCAGTACTTC. Protein product: CASSFGGTSQETQYF.